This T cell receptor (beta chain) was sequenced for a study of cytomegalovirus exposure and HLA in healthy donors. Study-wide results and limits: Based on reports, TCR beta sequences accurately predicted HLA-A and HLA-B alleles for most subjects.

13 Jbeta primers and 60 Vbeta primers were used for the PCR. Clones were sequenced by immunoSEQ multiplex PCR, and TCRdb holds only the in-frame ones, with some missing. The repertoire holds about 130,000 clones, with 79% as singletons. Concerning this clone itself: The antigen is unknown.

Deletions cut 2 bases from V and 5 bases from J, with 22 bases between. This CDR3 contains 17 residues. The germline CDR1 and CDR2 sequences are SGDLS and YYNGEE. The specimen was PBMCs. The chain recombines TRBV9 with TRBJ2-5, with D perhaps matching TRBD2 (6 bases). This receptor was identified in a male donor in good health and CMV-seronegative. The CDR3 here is CASSVQEGGPGDETQYF. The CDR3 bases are TGTGCCAGCAGCGTCCAGGAGGGCGGACCGGGGGATGAGACCCAGTACTTC. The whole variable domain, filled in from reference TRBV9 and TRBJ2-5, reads DSGVTQTPKHLITATGQRVTLRCSPRSGDLSVYWYQQSLDQGLQFLIQYYNGEERAKGNILERFSAQQFPDLHSELNLSSLELGDSALYFCASSVQEGGPGDETQYFGPGTRLLVL.